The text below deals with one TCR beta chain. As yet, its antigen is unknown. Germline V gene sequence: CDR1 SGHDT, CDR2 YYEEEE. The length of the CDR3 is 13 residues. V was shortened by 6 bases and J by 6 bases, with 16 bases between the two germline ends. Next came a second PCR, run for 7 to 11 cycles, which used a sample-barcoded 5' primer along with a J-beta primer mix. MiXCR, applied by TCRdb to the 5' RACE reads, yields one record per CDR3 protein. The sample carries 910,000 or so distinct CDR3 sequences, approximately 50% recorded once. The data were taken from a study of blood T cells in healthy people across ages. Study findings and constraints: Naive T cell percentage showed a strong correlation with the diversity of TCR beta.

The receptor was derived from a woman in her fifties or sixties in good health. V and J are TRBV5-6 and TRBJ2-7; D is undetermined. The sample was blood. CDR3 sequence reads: CASNFRSGGEQYF. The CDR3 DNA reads TGTGCCAGCAACTTTCGGAGTGGTGGCGAGCAGTACTTC.